This T cell receptor beta chain appears in the sequencing data of a study of blood T cells in healthy people across ages. V lost 4 bases, J lost 8 bases, and 18 bases lay in between. The CDR3 is 15 amino acids. Germline lookup yields CDR1 SGHTA and CDR2 FQGNSA. In this sample, this clonotype turned up a few times. Its matching antigen is unknown. Alongside a J-beta primer mix, a sample-barcoded 5' primer served in a second PCR lasting roughly 6 to 12 cycles. One entry per CDR3 protein, called by TCRdb with MiXCR from the 5' RACE reads. Here the sample spans about a million distinct CDR3 sequences, roughly two fifths being singletons. Findings and caveats of the study: Changes seen in expanded clonotypes were possibly confounded by donor CMV status left unknown. Significant beta diversity loss was already apparent by age about 42, declining roughly linearly.

The rearrangement uses TRBV7-2 and TRBJ2-4; possible D gene TRBD1, 7 bases. The sequencing sample was made of blood. The clonotype originates from a man between 18 and 35 years old in good health. The CDR3: CASSSHNTGEDIQYF. The DNA for the CDR3 is TGTGCCAGCAGCTCCCATAATACAGGGGAGGACATTCAGTACTTC.